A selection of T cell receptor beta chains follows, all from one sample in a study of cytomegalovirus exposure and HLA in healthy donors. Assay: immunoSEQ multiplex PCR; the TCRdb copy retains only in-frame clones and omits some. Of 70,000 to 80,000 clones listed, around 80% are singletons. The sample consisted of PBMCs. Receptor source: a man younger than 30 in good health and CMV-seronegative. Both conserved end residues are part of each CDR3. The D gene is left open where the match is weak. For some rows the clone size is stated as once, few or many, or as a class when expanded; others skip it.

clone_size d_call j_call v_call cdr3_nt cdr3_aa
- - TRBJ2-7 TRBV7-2 TGTGCCAGCAGTATTAGCAGCGACTACGAGCAGTACTTC CASSISSDYEQYF
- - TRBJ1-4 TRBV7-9 TGTGCCAGCAGCTTAGGTCCAGGGGAAAATGAAAAACTGTTTTTT CASSLGPGENEKLFF
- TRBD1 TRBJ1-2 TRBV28 TGTGCCAGCAGTTTCCCAGCGACAGGGAGCTATGGCTACACCTTC CASSFPATGSYGYTF
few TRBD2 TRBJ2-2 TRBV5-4 TGTGCCAGCACCCGGGCGGGTAGCGGGGTGATCGGCGGGGAGCTGTTTTTT CASTRAGSGVIGGELFF
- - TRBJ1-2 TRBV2 TGTGCCGGACTCGGGAGCGACCATGGCTACACCTTC CAGLGSDHGYTF
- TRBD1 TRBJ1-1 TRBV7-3 TGTGCCAGCAGCCCCGGGACAGGCCGGTACACTGAAGCTTTCTTT CASSPGTGRYTEAFF
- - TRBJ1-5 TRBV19 TGTGCCAGTAGTATCGGCGGTAGCAATCAGCCCCAGCATTTT CASSIGGSNQPQHF
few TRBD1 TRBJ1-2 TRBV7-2 TGTGCCAGCAGCTTAGAGGGACAGGGGGCCACCGGGTTACTCTATGGCTACACCTTC CASSLEGQGATGLLYGYTF
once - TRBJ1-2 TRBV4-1 TGCGCCAGCAGCCAAGCCGCCGCGGGCGGCTACACCTTC CASSQAAAGGYTF
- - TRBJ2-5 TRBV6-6 TGTGCCAGCAGAAAACAGGGCCTGTACCAAGAGACCCAGTACTTC CASRKQGLYQETQYF
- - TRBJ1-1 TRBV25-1 TGTGCCAGCAGTGATCACGCCAGTACGAACACTGAAGCTTTCTTT CASSDHASTNTEAFF
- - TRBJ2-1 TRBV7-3 TGTGCCAGCAGCTTAGTTGCTAGCGTAGGCTACAATGAGCAGTTCTTC CASSLVASVGYNEQFF
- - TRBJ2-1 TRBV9 TGTGCCAGCAGCAAAACTCAGGGGTGGCAGTTCTTC CASSKTQGWQFF
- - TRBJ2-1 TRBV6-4 TGTGCCAGCAGCAACAGGGCTTACAATGAGCAGTTCTTC CASSNRAYNEQFF
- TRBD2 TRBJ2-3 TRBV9 TGTGCCAGCAGCGTAGACCCTAGCGGGGGGGCCACAGATACGCAGTATTTT CASSVDPSGGATDTQYF
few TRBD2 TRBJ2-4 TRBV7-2 TGTGCCAGCAGCTTGGGACTAGCGGGTATAAGGGGAAACATTCAGTACTTC CASSLGLAGIRGNIQYF
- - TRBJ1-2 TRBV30 TGTGCCTGGGGGAGCGGGGTCGGCTACACCTTC CAWGSGVGYTF
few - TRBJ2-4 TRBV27 TGTGCCAGCCGAACTCCAGAGGATTTGGTGTACTTC CASRTPEDLVYF
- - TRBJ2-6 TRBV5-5 TGTGCCAGCAGCTTGTCAGGGTCGGGGGCCAACGTCCTGACTTTC CASSLSGSGANVLTF
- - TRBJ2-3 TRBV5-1 TGCGCCAGCAGCTTGGTGGGAGGTAGCACAGATACGCAGTATTTT CASSLVGGSTDTQYF
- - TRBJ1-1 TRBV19 TGTGCCAGTAGTCCCGGACTGCCGAACACTGAAGCTTTCTTT CASSPGLPNTEAFF
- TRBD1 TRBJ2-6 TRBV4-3 TGCGCCAGTAACCGGGACAGGGGGGCTGGGGCCAACGTCCTGACTTTC CASNRDRGAGANVLTF
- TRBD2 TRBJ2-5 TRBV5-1 TGCGCCAGCACCCTGGGACCGGGGGGGGCCCAGTACTTC CASTLGPGGAQYF
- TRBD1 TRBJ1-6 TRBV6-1 TGTGCCGGGGGACAGGGGATAGATTCACCCCTCCACTTT CAGGQGIDSPLHF
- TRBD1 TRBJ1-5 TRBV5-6 TGTGCCAGCAGCCGAACAGGGGACCTTAGCAATCAGCCCCAGCATTTT CASSRTGDLSNQPQHF
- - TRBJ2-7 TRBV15 TGTGCCACCAGTCAGGGAAGGGGCCACTCCTACGAGCAGTACTTC CATSQGRGHSYEQYF
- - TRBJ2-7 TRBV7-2 TGTGCCAGCAGCTTAGGGGCGGGTGCCTCCTACGAGCAGTACTTC CASSLGAGASYEQYF
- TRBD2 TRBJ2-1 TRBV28 TGTGCCAGCGATGGGACTAGCGGTGATGAGCAGTTCTTC CASDGTSGDEQFF
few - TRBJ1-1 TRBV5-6 TGTGCCAGCAGAAGGACAGAGAACACTGAAGCTTTCTTT CASRRTENTEAFF
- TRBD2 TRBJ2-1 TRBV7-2 TGTGCCAGCAGCTTGACTAGCGGGATACCCTACAATGAGCAGTTCTTC CASSLTSGIPYNEQFF